One T cell receptor (beta chain) is described in this entry. Its antigen remains unidentified. The entry originates in a study of cytomegalovirus exposure and HLA in healthy donors. Study findings and constraints: Overall, 164 TCR beta chains were annotated as cytomegalovirus-associated. Later examination showed HLA-associated TCR beta chains had greater clonal expansion than equally common others.

Trimming pared 0 bases from V and 0 bases from J, leaving 9 bases between. The CDR3 covers 15 residues. CDR1 and CDR2 (germline): MGHRA, YSYEKL. Primers for the PCR totalled 60 Vbeta and 13 Jbeta. Assay used: immunoSEQ multiplex PCR; TCRdb lists only in-frame clones, some missing. The repertoire holds some 210,000 clones, with over 60% as singletons. J is TRBJ2-7 and V is TRBV4-1; maybe TRBD2 (5 bases). Sequencing was performed on PBMCs. This clonotype was obtained from a young woman in good health and CMV-seropositive. The CDR3 nucleotides are TGCGCCAGCAGCCAAGATCCGGGGAGCTCCTACGAGCAGTACTTC. Translated, it gives CASSQDPGSSYEQYF.